Presented here are 21 T cell receptor beta chains from one specimen sequenced in a study of CD8 T cells in ankylosing spondylitis. TCRdb independently ran MiXCR on the 5' RACE reads; one entry per CDR3 protein. The data contain more than 650,000 distinct CDR3 sequences, 12% of them singletons. Their antigens are not known. Study observations and caveats: Ankylosing spondylitis blood seemed to carry a telltale TCR beta motif made of under ten highly homologous variants.

The sequenced sample was blood, either unsorted or a sorted T cell fraction (not recorded which). Receptors were obtained from a male donor with ankylosing spondylitis.

This sequence joins TRBV28 and TRBJ2-7; a weak D match, TRBD2 (7 bases). V was trimmed by 10 bases and J by 4 bases, leaving 17 bases between them. The germline CDR1 and CDR2 sequences are MDHEN and SYDVKM. This CDR3 comprises 13 residues. The CDR3 bases are TGTGCCATTCGTGGGGGGGCCCGATACGAGCAGTACTTC. Translated, it gives CAIRGGARYEQYF.

This clonotype appeared a few times. The chain joins TRBV28 to TRBJ1-3, with D perhaps TRBD1 (6 bases). Per germline, CDR1 MDHEN and CDR2 SYDVKM. Trimming removed 4 bases at V and 1 base at J, with 11 bases between. This CDR3 is 15 amino acids long. CDR3 DNA sequence: TGTGCCAGCAGTTCGCCACAGGGATCTGGAAACACCATATATTTT. It is translated as CASSSPQGSGNTIYF.

This clonotype was detected only a few times. This sequence joins TRBV5-1 and TRBJ2-5; no clear D. This CDR3 region has 15 residues. In germline, CDR1 is SGHRS, CDR2 YFSETQ. The V end was cut by 0 bases, the J end by 2 bases, with 11 bases between. CDR3: CASSLAASSQETQYF. In DNA form, the CDR3 reads TGCGCCAGCAGCTTGGCGGCCTCCTCACAAGAGACCCAGTACTTC.

This clonotype was recorded a few times. V and J are TRBV15 and TRBJ2-5, with TRBD2 as a possible D gene (5 bases). V was shortened by 1 base and J by 5 bases, with 14 bases between the two germline ends. CDR1 is LNHNV and CDR2 is YYDKDF in the germline V gene (reference sequence). The CDR3 runs 15 residues. CDR3 sequence reads: CATSRAFGEWETQYF. The CDR3 region has the DNA TGTGCCACCAGCAGAGCTTTCGGGGAATGGGAGACCCAGTACTTC.

This clonotype showed up many times. This chain's CDR3 is CSVCGSATSGTETQYF. The CDR3, as DNA: TGCAGCGTTTGCGGATCAGCTACTAGCGGGACAGAGACCCAGTACTTC. The chain is built from TRBV29-1 and TRBJ2-5; 10 nucleotides agree with TRBD2. The junction had 13 bases not matched to a gene; V was cut back by 5 bases and J by 4 bases. The CDR3 extends over 16 amino acids. CDR1 is SQVTM, CDR2 ANQGSEA, per germline.

The chain combines TRBV20-1 with TRBJ1-5, with D maybe TRBD1 (5 bases). The CDR3 runs 14 residues. The germline CDR1 and CDR2 sequences are DFQATT and SNEGSKA (reference sequence). Trimming stripped 0 bases from V and 3 bases from J, with 9 bases between. CDR3 protein: CSARDGGYNQPQHF. The CDR3, as DNA: TGCAGTGCTAGAGATGGGGGGTACAATCAGCCCCAGCATTTT.

The rearrangement joins TRBV12-3 or TRBV12-4 to TRBJ2-4, with D unresolved. This CDR3 region has 16 residues. Trimming left V 3 bases short and J 0 bases short, with 12 bases between. Written as DNA, the CDR3 is TGTGCCAGCAGTTTCCTCTTTGGGATAGCCAAAAACATTCAGTACTTC. Protein sequence: CASSFLFGIAKNIQYF.

Only a few counts were recorded for this clonotype. The rearrangement links TRBV20-1 to TRBJ1-6; the D is unclear. This CDR3 is built from 12 residues. Germline V gene sequence: CDR1 DFQATT, CDR2 SNEGSKA (reference sequence). The V end was cut by 7 bases, the J end by 5 bases, with 9 bases between. The DNA of the CDR3 is TGCAGTGACGGCAGAAATAATTCACCCCTCCACTTT. This encodes CSDGRNNSPLHF.

This clonotype showed up many times. The gene calls are TRBV18 and TRBJ2-1; D gene uncertain. V lost 6 bases and J 2 bases, leaving 17 bases between the germline ends. This CDR3 region has 16 residues. Germline V gives CDR1 KGHSH, CDR2 LQKENI. This CDR3 reads CASSRLSQLPYNEQFF. The CDR3, as DNA: TGTGCCAGCTCGAGACTTAGCCAGCTCCCCTACAATGAGCAGTTCTTC.

This clonotype was picked up many times. The chain recombines TRBV29-1 with TRBJ2-7; possible D gene TRBD2, 5 bases. Deletions cut 6 bases from V and 5 bases from J, with 8 bases between. The CDR3 is made up of 10 amino acids. Per germline, CDR1 SQVTM and CDR2 ANQGSEA. CDR3 loop: CSVWENEQYF. In nucleotides, the CDR3 is TGCAGCGTGTGGGAGAACGAGCAGTACTTC.

In this sample, this clonotype turned up a few times. The chain employs TRBV7-3 and TRBJ2-2, with D perhaps matching TRBD2 (6 bases). The CDR3 runs to 15 residues. V shed 5 bases and J shed 7 bases, with 17 bases lying between them. Germline CDR1 SGHTA, CDR2 FQGTGA. The CDR3 DNA follows: TGTGCCAGCAGCCTAGCCGGGACTTCGGGCGGGGAGCTGTTTTTT. Residues: CASSLAGTSGGELFF.

The rearrangement uses TRBV10-3 and TRBJ1-6; D uncertain. The CDR3 consists of 15 residues. Germline CDR1 and CDR2: ENHRY and SYGVKD. Trimming shortened V by 1 base and J by 9 bases, and 13 bases separated the two germline ends. Here the CDR3 DNA reads TGTGCCATCAGTGAGTTCCAAGACGGGAGTTCACCCCTCCACTTT. Translated: CAISEFQDGSSPLHF.

This clonotype has only a few counts. The rearrangement links TRBV28 to TRBJ2-1, with TRBD1 identical over 7 bases. Germline V gene sequence: CDR1 MDHEN, CDR2 SYDVKM. The length of the CDR3 is 14 residues. V lost 5 bases to trimming and J lost 4 bases; unmatched junction nucleotides: 5. The CDR3 here is CASSAPGQYNEQFF. The CDR3 nucleotides are TGTGCCAGCAGTGCTCCGGGACAGTACAATGAGCAGTTCTTC. Using reference TRBV28 and TRBJ2-1 for the parts outside the CDR3, the full variable domain is DVKVTQSSRYLVKRTGEKVFLECVQDMDHENMFWYRQDPGLGLRLIYFSYDVKMKEKGDIPEGYSVSREKKERFSLILESASTNQTSMYLCASSAPGQYNEQFFGPGTRLTVL.

A remark on this clonotype: This likely comes from a read error, as the CDR3 has no conserved phenylalanine or tryptophan at its end. Because the CDR3's place on the DNA is in doubt, the DNA is left out and the CDR3 is given as listed by TCRdb. The genes are TRBV7-9 and TRBJ2-7. Germline values: CDR1 SEHNR, CDR2 FQNEAQ (reference sequence). Termini included, the CDR3 measures 11 amino acids. CDR3 in amino acids: CASSSGPPQDL.

This clonotype was detected only a few times. The chain employs TRBV6-1 and TRBJ2-5; TRBD2 agrees at 7 bases. The CDR3 length is 13 residues. CDR1 and CDR2 from the germline V gene are MNHNS and SASEGT. Trimming cost V 8 bases and J 3 bases; bases outside gene matches: 6. In DNA form, the CDR3 reads TGTGCCAGCGCTGGTGCGGGGGAAGAGACCCAGTACTTC. It is translated as CASAGAGEETQYF.

CDR3 bases: TGTGCCAGCAGTTACAACCGGGTAGCGGGATTTAAGTACTTC. It translates to CASSYNRVAGFKYF. The chain carries TRBV6-5 and TRBJ2-7; 8 nucleotides line up with TRBD2. Germline-derived CDR1 and CDR2 are MNHEY and SVGAGI. The V and J ends lost 2 bases and 11 bases, in that order; junction bases with no gene match: 11. The CDR3 runs 14 residues.

Notes on this clonotype: A much bigger clone sits one base away, suggesting this may be a read error. J is TRBJ2-7 and V is TRBV29-1; D may be TRBD1 (7 bases). CDR1 is SQVTM and CDR2 is ANQGSEA in the germline V gene. The CDR3 contains 16 residues. CDR3 nucleotide sequence: TGCAGCGTTGAGGACTTGGGCGGGACAGCTTACTACGATCAGTACTTC. This gives the protein CSVEDLGGTAYYDQYF.

In this sample, this clonotype turned up a few times. The chain couples TRBV4-3 to TRBJ1-6; D unclear. The CDR3 runs 15 residues. Trimming shortened V by 4 bases and J by 9 bases, and 16 bases separated the two germline ends. Germline V lookup: CDR1 LGHNA, CDR2 YSLEER. The CDR3 spells CASSLLLGGISPLHF. In DNA, the CDR3 is TGCGCCAGCAGCCTCTTATTGGGAGGGATTTCACCCCTCCACTTT.

The chain recombines TRBV9 with TRBJ2-3, with D possibly matching TRBD2 (5 bases). This CDR3 is built from 14 residues. The germline V gene has CDR1 SGDLS and CDR2 YYNGEE. The V gene lost 0 bases and the J gene lost 8 bases, with 13 bases spanning the gap. In DNA form, the CDR3 reads TGTGCCAGCAGCGTAGCGGCTACCCGGGGTACGCAGTATTTT. Its protein product is CASSVAATRGTQYF.

Many counts were recorded for this clonotype. The rearrangement links TRBV7-2 to TRBJ1-2, with D perhaps matching TRBD1 (6 bases). This CDR3 comprises 14 residues. Trimming removed 1 base from V and 7 bases from J, with 13 bases in between. CDR1 and CDR2 from the germline V gene are SGHTA and FQGNSA. DNA for the CDR3: TGTGCCAGCAGCTTAGAGGGGGGGTTGGGTGGCTACACCTTC. This translates into CASSLEGGLGGYTF. The full variable domain, its missing parts supplied by reference TRBV7-2 and TRBJ1-2, is GAGVSQSPSNKVTEKGKDVELRCDPISGHTALYWYRQSLGQGLEFLIYFQGNSAPDKSGLPSDRFSAERTGGSVSTLTIQRTQQEDSAVYLCASSLEGGLGGYTFGSGTRLTVV.

This chain uses TRBV5-1 with TRBJ1-1; D remains unclear. CDR3 size: 15 residues. Germline CDR1 and CDR2: SGHRS and YFSETQ. Trimming pared 0 bases from V and 1 base from J, leaving 10 bases between. CDR3: CASSLGSQTNTEAFF. The CDR3 region has the DNA TGCGCCAGCAGCTTGGGTAGTCAGACGAACACTGAAGCTTTCTTT.